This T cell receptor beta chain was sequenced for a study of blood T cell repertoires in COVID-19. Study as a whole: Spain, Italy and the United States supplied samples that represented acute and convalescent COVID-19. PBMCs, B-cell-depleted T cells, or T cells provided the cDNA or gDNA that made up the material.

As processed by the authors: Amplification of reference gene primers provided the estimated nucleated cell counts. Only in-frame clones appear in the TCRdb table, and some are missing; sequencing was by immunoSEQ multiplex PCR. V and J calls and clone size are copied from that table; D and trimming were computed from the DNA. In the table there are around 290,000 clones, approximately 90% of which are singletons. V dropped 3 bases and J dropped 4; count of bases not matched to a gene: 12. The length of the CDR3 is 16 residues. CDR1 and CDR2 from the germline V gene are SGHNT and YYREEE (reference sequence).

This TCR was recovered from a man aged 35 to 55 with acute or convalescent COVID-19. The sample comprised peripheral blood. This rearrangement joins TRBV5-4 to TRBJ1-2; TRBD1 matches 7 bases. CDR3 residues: CASSSPGDSSIYGYTF. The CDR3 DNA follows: TGTGCCAGCAGCTCGCCGGGGGACAGCTCAATCTATGGCTACACCTTC.